What follows is one T cell receptor (beta chain) and its context. Original methodology: Estimates of nucleated cell counts were drawn from the amplification of reference gene primers. Sequencing used immunoSEQ multiplex PCR; TCRdb keeps in-frame clones, though not all of them. V, J and clone size are taken as reported in that table, and D and trimming were inferred from the DNA itself. This table holds 90,000 to 100,000 clones, roughly 84% found once. The sample originates from a study of blood T cell repertoires in COVID-19. About the study: The cDNA or gDNA used as material had been derived from T cells, B-cell-depleted T cells, or PBMCs.

This CDR3 spans 14 amino acids. Germline CDR1 reads SGHDT; CDR2 reads YYEEEE. The J segment lost 8 bases and the V segment lost 4 bases, leaving 10 bases of the junction unmatched. The sequenced sample consisted of peripheral blood. The chain is built from TRBV5-6 and TRBJ1-2; 8 bases agree with TRBD1. This sequence was found in a man aged 65-85 years with active or convalescent COVID-19. The CDR3 reads CASSTDRGPWGYTF. CDR3 coding DNA: TGTGCCAGCAGCACAGACAGGGGCCCCTGGGGCTACACCTTC.